This T cell receptor (beta chain) was sequenced for a study of blood T cells in healthy people across ages. Findings of the study overall: It was not possible, with unsorted PBMCs, to conclusively compare naive and antigen-experienced cells.

With 5 bases clipped from V and 3 bases from J, the junction kept 13 bases outside the gene matches. There are 17 residues in the CDR3. The germline V gene encodes CDR1 SGHTA and CDR2 FQGNSA. Combining a sample-barcoded 5' primer with a J-beta primer mix, a second PCR ran for 7 to 11 cycles. TCRdb reprocessed the 5' RACE reads via MiXCR and lists one record per CDR3 protein. In the table there are about 570,000 distinct CDR3 sequences, approximately 26% of which are singletons. Concerning this clonotype itself: Its antigen is as yet unknown.

The data also belong to a second study, concerning T cells of mothers and their children. That work contributes: Thymic selection molds TCR recombination output in a comparable way in related and unrelated pairs.

The receptor comes from a boy between 2 and 10 years old in good health. The sequencing sample was made of blood. The chain is built from TRBV7-2 and TRBJ2-4; 7 positions agree with TRBD1. The CDR3 here is CASSLPTGTLGKNIQYF. CDR3 in DNA: TGTGCCAGCAGCCTCCCGACAGGGACCTTGGGCAAAAACATTCAGTACTTC.